These 24 T cell receptor beta chains were all obtained from the same sample, sequenced in a study of blood T cell repertoires in COVID-19 (dated by TCRdb to about 2020). The protocol used for the library was the immunoSEQ multiplex PCR assay. Here the immuneACCESS table is served through TCRdb, limited to in-frame sequences with V and J called. Missing clones are a known gap in these copies; in checked studies unresolved V genes cover under half, and the rest lacks a known reason. For this sample the table gives around 270,000 clones, of which 88% were detected only once. About 3.4% of the sample rests with the top ten. The sequencing sample was made of PBMCs or T cells enriched from blood (not recorded which). Receptors originate from a middle-aged woman who had been exposed to COVID-19.

This clone appeared a single time. The chain joins TRBV12-3 or TRBV12-4 to TRBJ1-1, with D uncertain. V lost 7 bases to trimming and J lost 3 bases, with 6 bases between them. This CDR3 spans 11 amino acids. As DNA, the CDR3 is TGTGCCAGCAAGAGGGACACTGAAGCTTTCTTT. Translating it yields CASKRDTEAFF.

The sample holds one count of this clone. This chain links TRBV7-9 with TRBJ2-7; tentatively, D is TRBD2 (5 bases). Trimming cost V 8 bases and J 0 bases, with 11 bases left between them. This CDR3 spans 13 amino acids. Germline CDR1 is SEHNR and CDR2 is FQNEAQ (reference sequence). The CDR3 coding sequence is TGTGCCAGCGAGGGTCCGAGCTCCTACGAGCAGTACGTC. Amino acids: CASEGPSSYEQYV.

This rearrangement joins TRBV7-9 to TRBJ2-5; a weak D match, TRBD2 (5 bases). V was cut by 1 base and J by 5 bases, with 11 bases left in between. From germline, CDR1 is SEHNR and CDR2 FQNEAQ (reference sequence). This CDR3 region has 14 residues. The DNA for the CDR3 is TGTGCCAGCAGCTTAGACCCCGAGCGGGAGACCCAGTACTTC. It yields the protein CASSLDPERETQYF.

The J gene is TRBJ2-7, the V gene TRBV5-4; 10 bases match TRBD1. This CDR3 is 15 amino acids long. Germline V gene sequence: CDR1 SGHNT, CDR2 YYREEE (reference sequence). Trimming removed 4 bases from V and 3 bases from J; junction bases left unmatched: 7. This chain's CDR3 is CASSTRQGASYEQYF. The DNA for the CDR3 is TGTGCCAGCAGCACACGACAGGGGGCTAGCTACGAGCAGTACTTC. Drawing the rest from reference TRBV5-4 and TRBJ2-7, the complete variable domain is ETGVTQSPTHLIKTRGQQVTLRCSSQSGHNTVSWYQQALGQGPQFIFQYYREEENGRGNFPPRFSGLQFPNYSSELNVNALELDDSALYLCASSTRQGASYEQYFGPGTRLTVT.

The chain employs TRBV6-5 and TRBJ2-7, with D perhaps TRBD1 (6 bases). Trimming left V 6 bases short and J 3 bases short, with 15 bases between. Germline loops: CDR1 MNHEY, CDR2 SVGAGI. The length of the CDR3 is 14 residues. The CDR3 DNA reads TGTGCCAGCAGCATCAACAGGGATAACTACGAGCAGTACTTC. Amino acid sequence: CASSINRDNYEQYF.

The chain carries TRBV12-3 or TRBV12-4 and TRBJ1-4; TRBD1 might be the D (5 bases). The CDR3 has 13 residues. Trimming cost V 3 bases and J 8 bases, with 10 bases left between them. CDR3 loop: CASSLAGGEKLFF. The CDR3 DNA reads as TGTGCCAGCAGTTTGGCGGGGGGGGAAAAACTGTTTTTT.

The chain couples TRBV6-5 to TRBJ2-1, with D possibly being TRBD1 (6 bases). Trimming took off 8 bases at V and 7 bases at J, with 15 bases between the two ends. The V gene's germline CDR1 is MNHEY and CDR2 SVGAGI. There are 13 residues in the CDR3. CDR3 amino acids: CASGGSERNEQFF. The CDR3 region has the DNA TGTGCCAGCGGGGGCTCTGAGCGGAATGAGCAGTTCTTC.

The rearrangement uses TRBV7-6 and TRBJ2-7, with 9 bases that match TRBD2. The CDR3 spans 17 residues. After removal of 2 bases from V and 5 bases from J, the junction contained 13 bases not matched to a gene. Germline V CDR1 and CDR2: SGHVS, FNYEAQ. The CDR3 loop reads CASSLRAGGQELDEQYF. In DNA form, the CDR3 reads TGTGCCAGCAGCTTAAGGGCGGGGGGGCAGGAGTTGGACGAGCAGTACTTC.

The chain joins TRBV6-5 to TRBJ2-1; 12 bases line up with TRBD2. Germline values: CDR1 MNHEY, CDR2 SVGAGI. The CDR3 extends over 14 amino acids. Unmatched junction bases numbered 11, after V lost 11 bases and J lost 9 bases. This CDR3 is CAGSLAGGVGEQFF. The DNA for the CDR3 is TGTGCCGGCTCACTAGCGGGAGGTGTCGGTGAGCAGTTCTTC.

The rearrangement joins TRBV5-6 to TRBJ2-7; D gene uncertain. CDR1 and CDR2 from the germline V gene are SGHDT and YYEEEE. Trimming shortened V by 4 bases and J by 7 bases, and 12 bases separated the two germline ends. The CDR3 covers 12 residues. The CDR3 DNA follows: TGTGCCAGCAGCGTCAGGCTTGGGGAGCAGTACGTC. Protein product: CASSVRLGEQYV.

The CDR3 region is CASSAEDRGRYSPLHF. The CDR3 DNA sequence: TGTGCCAGCAGCGCCGAGGACAGGGGGCGTTATTCACCCCTCCACTTT. The V gene is TRBV9, the J gene TRBJ1-6, with TRBD1 matching over 11 bases. CDR1 is SGDLS and CDR2 is YYNGEE in the germline V gene. This CDR3 is built from 16 residues. The V and J ends lost 3 bases and 8 bases, in that order; junction bases with no gene match: 7.

V usage is TRBV9 and J usage is TRBJ2-5; 9 bases are a match to TRBD2. The length of the CDR3 is 19 residues. Germline CDR1 reads SGDLS; CDR2 reads YYNGEE. V dropped 3 bases and J dropped 0; count of bases not matched to a gene: 15. CDR3 protein: CASSAEVAGAPPYQETQYF. CDR3 nucleotides: TGTGCCAGCAGCGCAGAAGTAGCGGGGGCACCCCCGTACCAAGAGACCCAGTACTTC.

In nucleotides, the CDR3 is TGTGCCAGCAGCCAACACATTGGTAGCGGCGGCACAGATACGCAGTATTTT. Translation: CASSQHIGSGGTDTQYF. The chain couples TRBV7-3 to TRBJ2-3, with D perhaps matching TRBD2 (6 bases). The germline CDR1 and CDR2 sequences are SGHTA and FQGTGA. V gave up 5 bases and J gave up 1 base, with 19 bases separating them. The CDR3 has 17 residues.

The V gene is TRBV11-3, the J gene TRBJ2-2, with TRBD2 identical over 12 bases. The V gene end was trimmed by 1 base and the J gene end by 4 bases; junction bases not matched to a gene: 10. There are 19 residues in the CDR3. The germline gives CDR1 SGHNT, CDR2 YENEEA. The CDR3 sequence: CASSLVETSGSLFTGELFF. The DNA of the CDR3 is TGTGCCAGCAGCTTAGTAGAGACTAGCGGGAGCCTTTTCACCGGGGAGCTGTTTTTT.

This rearrangement joins TRBV6-5 to TRBJ2-3; 8 bases are a match to TRBD2. Unmatched junction bases numbered 7, after V lost 4 bases and J lost 4 bases. Germline assignment: CDR1 MNHEY and CDR2 SVGAGI. The CDR3 length is 15 residues. The CDR3 loop is CASSLAGGLADTQYF. CDR3 DNA sequence: TGTGCCAGCAGTTTGGCGGGGGGCCTCGCAGATACGCAGTATTTT.

This chain joins TRBV6-5 and TRBJ2-2, with D unclear. Germline assignment: CDR1 MNHEY and CDR2 SVGAGI. The CDR3 loop spans 14 amino acids. V lost 0 bases and J lost 8, with 10 bases in between. This CDR3 reads CASSYSYPLGELFF. Written as DNA, the CDR3 is TGTGCCAGCAGTTACTCGTATCCCTTAGGGGAGCTGTTTTTT.

The chain couples TRBV13 to TRBJ2-7; maybe TRBD1 (6 bases). The CDR3 totals 14 residues. V was clipped by 5 bases and J by 2 bases, with 13 bases between them. From germline, CDR1 is PRHDT and CDR2 FYEKMQ (reference sequence). CDR3 nucleotide sequence: TGTGCCAGCAGCCTGGGGGCGTCCGCCTACGAGCAGTACTTC. This gives the protein CASSLGASAYEQYF.

As regards this clone: The sample has other DNA sequences that encode this CDR3 too. The genes are TRBV12-3 or TRBV12-4 and TRBJ1-2, with D possibly being TRBD1 (5 bases). CDR3 length equals 12 residues. V was shortened by 4 bases and J by 5 bases, with 8 bases between the two germline ends. Written as DNA, the CDR3 is TGTGCCAGCAGTTCGGGGGGGTATGGCTACACCTTC. Its translation: CASSSGGYGYTF.

This chain links TRBV5-6 with TRBJ2-7; TRBD1 might be the D (6 bases). The germline gives CDR1 SGHDT, CDR2 YYEEEE. This CDR3 is 13 amino acids long. With 4 bases removed from V and 3 bases from J, the gap between germline ends came to 11 bases. For the CDR3, the DNA is TGTGCCAGCAGCCAGGACAGATTCTACGAGCAGTACGTC. This encodes CASSQDRFYEQYV.

Written as DNA, the CDR3 is TGCAGCGTTCTCAGGTCGCTGTGGCCGGATTATGAAAAACTGTTTTTT. It translates to CSVLRSLWPDYEKLFF. The chain has TRBV29-1 and TRBJ1-4; D uncertain. The length of the CDR3 is 16 residues. From germline, CDR1 is SQVTM and CDR2 ANQGSEA. V was pared by 5 bases and J by 6 bases, with 22 bases between.

This chain joins TRBV5-6 and TRBJ1-1, with D perhaps TRBD1 (6 bases). CDR3 size: 16 residues. Germline values: CDR1 SGHDT, CDR2 YYEEEE. V was clipped by 0 bases and J by 1 base, with 13 bases between them. The CDR3 is CASSLDGQGRNTEAFF. CDR3 nucleotide sequence: TGTGCCAGCAGCTTGGATGGGCAGGGGAGGAACACTGAAGCTTTCTTT.

This clone was observed a single time. This chain uses TRBV5-1 with TRBJ1-2; 7 nucleotides align to TRBD1. In germline, CDR1 is SGHRS, CDR2 YFSETQ. The CDR3 is 15 residues long. Trimming cost V 1 base and J 4 bases; bases outside gene matches: 7. CDR3 sequence (DNA): TGCGCCAGCAGCTTGACGGTACAGGGGCCCTATGGCTACACCTTC. Its protein is CASSLTVQGPYGYTF. The full variable domain, rest sourced from reference TRBV5-1 and TRBJ1-2, is KAGVTQTPRYLIKTRGQQVTLSCSPISGHRSVSWYQQTPGQGLQFLFEYFSETQRNKGNFPGRFSGRQFSNSRSEMNVSTLELGDSALYLCASSLTVQGPYGYTFGSGTRLTVV.

This chain joins TRBV6-2 or TRBV6-3 and TRBJ1-5, with D uncertain. V lost 3 bases and J 7 bases, leaving 10 bases between the germline ends. Germline V gene data show CDR1 as MNHEY and CDR2 as SVGEGT. This CDR3 spans 13 amino acids. As DNA, the CDR3 is TGTGCCAGCAGTTATGTCGGAGGCCAGCCCCAGCATTTT. Translating gives CASSYVGGQPQHF.

The V and J genes are TRBV19 and TRBJ1-2; D is perhaps TRBD1 (6 bases). V gave up 11 bases and J gave up 5 bases, with 21 bases separating them. Looked up from germline, CDR1 is LNHDA and CDR2 is SQIVND (reference sequence). This CDR3 is built from 14 residues. Here the CDR3 DNA reads TGTGCCGCAGCCCCCTCGCAGGGGAGATATGGCTACACCTTC. Protein sequence: CAAAPSQGRYGYTF.